Presented here are 17 T cell receptor beta chains from one specimen sequenced in a study of blood T cells in healthy people across ages. Then a second PCR, running about 6 to 12 cycles, was carried out with a sample-barcoded 5' primer and a J-beta primer mix. One entry per CDR3 protein results from TCRdb running MiXCR on the 5' RACE reads. The sample consists of fewer than 750,000 distinct CDR3 sequences, roughly half of them appearing once. Sequencing was done on a sample of blood. The source of these receptors is a woman at least 80 years old in good health.

This clonotype has at least ten counts. J is TRBJ2-3 and V is TRBV11-1; tentatively, D is TRBD2 (5 bases). V gave up 5 bases and J gave up 1 base, with 7 bases separating them. Looked up from germline, CDR1 is SGHAT and CDR2 is FQDESV (reference sequence). CDR3 length: 13 amino acids. The CDR3 loop is CASSHGGTDTQYF. CDR3 bases: TGTGCCAGCAGCCACGGGGGCACAGATACGCAGTATTTT.

The chain combines TRBV30 with TRBJ2-7; 10 positions match TRBD1. V shed 2 bases and J 1 base; nucleotides not matched to a gene: 2. From germline, CDR1 is GTSNPN and CDR2 SVGIG (reference sequence). This CDR3 comprises 14 residues. In nucleotides, the CDR3 is TGTGCCTGGAGTACGGGACAGGGGTCCTACGAGCAGTACTTC. As protein: CAWSTGQGSYEQYF.

The chain uses TRBV29-1 and TRBJ2-5; possible D gene TRBD2, 6 bases. The germline CDR1 and CDR2 sequences are SQVTM and ANQGSEA. The CDR3 has 12 amino acids. The V end lost 3 bases, the J end lost 5 bases, and 10 bases lay between the germline ends. The CDR3 here is CSVEGGGETQYF. For the CDR3, the DNA is TGCAGCGTTGAGGGAGGTGGGGAGACCCAGTACTTC.

The rearrangement joins TRBV20-1 to TRBJ2-5, with D possibly being TRBD2 (5 bases). In germline, CDR1 is DFQATT, CDR2 SNEGSKA (reference sequence). The CDR3 covers 12 residues. Trimming took off 8 bases at V and 1 base at J, with 11 bases between the two ends. CDR3 in amino acids: CSFRGTQETQYF. Here the CDR3 DNA reads TGCAGTTTCCGGGGTACCCAAGAGACCCAGTACTTC.

The chain couples TRBV2 to TRBJ2-3; 8 bases fit TRBD1. Losses at the gene ends were 7 bases for V and 5 bases for J; bases not matched to a gene: 11. Germline V lookup: CDR1 SNHLY, CDR2 FYNNEI. The CDR3 covers 15 residues. The CDR3 DNA follows: TGTGCCAGCAATTCAGGACAGGGAGGTGGAGATACGCAGTATTTT. As protein: CASNSGQGGGDTQYF.

Comments on this clonotype: A read error may explain this, as a much larger clone is one base away. CDR3 in DNA: TGTGCCAACAGCTCTCCTCCGCAGGGGGCTATAGAGACCCAGTACTTC. It is translated as CANSSPPQGAIETQYF. The J gene is TRBJ2-5, the V gene TRBV5-6, with 8 nucleotides matching TRBD1. CDR1 is SGHDT and CDR2 is YYEEEE in the germline V gene. This CDR3 is built from 16 residues. Full variable domain (missing parts from reference TRBV5-6 and TRBJ2-5): DAGVTQSPTHLIKTRGQQVTLRCSPKSGHDTVSWYQQALGQGPQFIFQYYEEEERQRGNFPDRFSGHQFPNYSSELNVNALLLGDSALYLCANSSPPQGAIETQYFGPGTRLLVL.

In this sample, this clonotype turned up a few times. The V and J genes are TRBV18 and TRBJ1-2; perhaps TRBD1 as D (6 bases). V was clipped by 4 bases and J by 3 bases, with 21 bases between them. The CDR3 extends over 17 amino acids. Germline CDR1 and CDR2: KGHSH and LQKENI. Here the CDR3 reads CASSLVAGQGFDYGYTF. CDR3 DNA sequence: TGTGCCAGCTCACTTGTCGCGGGCCAGGGGTTTGACTATGGCTACACCTTC.

Notes on this clonotype: One end of the junction is discordant with germline, which a read error may explain. The chain has TRBV28 and TRBJ1-2, with D maybe TRBD1 (5 bases). CDR3 length equals 14 residues. Germline CDR1 and CDR2: MDHEN and SYDVKM. CDR3 nucleotides: TGTGTCAGCAGTTTTGGGGCGCAGAACTATGGCTACACCTTC. It translates to CVSSFGAQNYGYTF.

A note on this clonotype: This may arise from a read error, as a much more abundant clone is one base away. This chain links TRBV24-1 with TRBJ2-1; TRBD2 is a possible D gene (7 bases). Germline V gene data show CDR1 as KGHDR and CDR2 as SFDVKD. Trimming cost V 6 bases and J 2 bases, with 22 bases left between them. The CDR3 runs 18 residues. The CDR3 is CATSTTASGGGAYNEQFF. CDR3 sequence (DNA): TGTGCCACCAGTACGACGGCTTCGGGCGGGGGCGCCTACAATGAGCAGTTCTTC.

The chain employs TRBV7-2 and TRBJ2-5; D uncertain. V was shortened by 5 bases and J by 3 bases, with 10 bases between the two germline ends. Germline CDR1 SGHTA, CDR2 FQGNSA. The CDR3 contains 13 residues. CDR3 bases: TGTGCCAGCAGCCCCAGTTTCGAAGAGACCCAGTACTTC. Translating it yields CASSPSFEETQYF.

This clonotype occurred many times. The V and J genes are TRBV18 and TRBJ2-5; D ambiguous. CDR1 is KGHSH, CDR2 LQKENI, per germline. The CDR3 has 14 amino acids. V dropped 0 bases and J dropped 5 bases, with 10 bases sitting between them. CDR3 amino acids: CASSPPFGFETQYF. In nucleotides, the CDR3 is TGTGCCAGCTCACCACCGTTTGGGTTTGAGACCCAGTACTTC.

The chain carries TRBV7-9 and TRBJ2-2; perhaps TRBD2 as D (5 bases). There are 15 residues in the CDR3. V lost 8 bases, J lost 1 base, and 14 bases lay in between. Germline CDR1 SEHNR, CDR2 FQNEAQ (reference sequence). CDR3 residues: CASSGGQVNTGELFF. The CDR3 nucleotides read TGTGCCAGCTCCGGCGGGCAGGTGAACACCGGGGAGCTGTTTTTT.

This clonotype has ten or more counts. The gene calls are TRBV2 and TRBJ2-3; 7 bases are shared with TRBD1. The CDR3 has 14 residues. The V gene's germline CDR1 is SNHLY and CDR2 FYNNEI. J was trimmed by 3 bases and V by 7 bases; bases with no gene match: 7. The CDR3 region has the DNA TGTGCCAGCAAAGAGGTACAGGGGACAGATACGCAGTATTTT. Protein: CASKEVQGTDTQYF. The full variable domain, rest sourced from reference TRBV2 and TRBJ2-3, is EPEVTQTPSHQVTQMGQEVILRCVPISNHLYFYWYRQILGQKVEFLVSFYNNEISEKSEIFDDQFSVERPDGSNFTLKIRSTKLEDSAMYFCASKEVQGTDTQYFGPGTRLTVL.

This clonotype has a handful of counts. This chain uses TRBV12-3 or TRBV12-4 with TRBJ1-1; 7 bases align to TRBD1. This CDR3 comprises 13 residues. After removal of 6 bases from V and 5 bases from J, the junction contained 6 bases not matched to a gene. The CDR3 bases are TGTGCCAGCAGACAGAGACAGGGTACTGAAGCTTTCTTT. Its translation is CASRQRQGTEAFF.

This clonotype came up many times. The chain couples TRBV20-1 to TRBJ2-7; D assignment may be TRBD1 or TRBD2 (6 bases each). The germline V and J ends were trimmed by 6 bases and 0 bases, with 15 bases remaining between them. The CDR3 totals 14 residues. In germline, CDR1 is DFQATT, CDR2 SNEGSKA (reference sequence). The CDR3 DNA reads as TGCAGTGCCGCATCCGAGGGGGGCTCCTACGAGCAGTACTTC. It is translated as CSAASEGGSYEQYF.

The chain links TRBV20-1 to TRBJ2-1, with 7 bases identical to TRBD2. V gave up 6 bases and J gave up 3 bases; unmatched junction bases: 8. CDR3 length equals 14 residues. Germline V gene data show CDR1 as DFQATT and CDR2 as SNEGSKA (reference sequence). The CDR3 coding sequence is TGCAGTGCCCCCGGGACTATCATCTACAATGAGCAGTTCTTC. It encodes CSAPGTIIYNEQFF.

The chain joins TRBV10-3 to TRBJ2-5; 7 bases fit TRBD1. CDR1 and CDR2 from the germline V gene are ENHRY and SYGVKD. J lost 2 bases, V lost 4 bases, and 7 bases had no gene match. This CDR3 contains 15 residues. The DNA for the CDR3 is TGTGCCATCAGTGCTGGACAGGTCCCACAAGAGACCCAGTACTTC. Its protein is CAISAGQVPQETQYF.